The 21 T cell receptor beta chains below all came from one sample that was sequenced in a study of blood T cell repertoires in COVID-19. Assay: immunoSEQ multiplex PCR; the TCRdb copy retains only in-frame clones and omits some. The top ten clones hold 7.2% of a sample with 200,000 to 250,000 clones, around 81% of them seen once. The sequenced material came from peripheral blood. The source is a woman aged 70-85 years with acute or convalescent COVID-19.

The genes are TRBV5-5 and TRBJ1-4; the match to TRBD1 covers 7 bases. Germline lookup yields CDR1 SGHKS and CDR2 YYEKEE (reference sequence). The CDR3 runs to 14 residues. The ends lost 5 bases at V and 5 bases at J; junction bases unmatched: 6. The CDR3 is CASSSQGGNEKLFF. In DNA, the CDR3 is TGTGCCAGCAGTTCCCAGGGGGGAAATGAAAAACTGTTTTTT.

This clone has only a few counts. The rearrangement uses TRBV3-1 (or the pseudogene TRBV3-2) and TRBJ2-2; TRBD1 matches at 9 bases. Per germline, CDR1 LGHDT and CDR2 YNNKEL (reference sequence). The CDR3 spans 15 residues. V dropped 4 bases and J dropped 7; count of bases not matched to a gene: 7. The CDR3 nucleotides are TGTGCCAGCAGCCTCTGGACAGGGGTGAGCGGGGAGCTGTTTTTT. As protein: CASSLWTGVSGELFF.

The chain recombines TRBV5-1 with TRBJ2-1; 7 nucleotides match TRBD2. The germline V gene has CDR1 SGHRS and CDR2 YFSETQ. This CDR3 is built from 14 residues. Trimming took 1 base from V and 5 from J; bases not matched to a gene: 3. The CDR3 coding sequence is TGCGCCAGCAGCTTGACTGGGGGGGACAATGAGCAGTTCTTC. Translation: CASSLTGGDNEQFF.

The chain uses TRBV28 and TRBJ2-5; 8 bases agree with TRBD1. This CDR3 spans 14 amino acids. The V segment lost 5 bases and the J segment 5 bases; nucleotides outside the gene matches: 7. Germline V lookup: CDR1 MDHEN, CDR2 SYDVKM. Written as DNA, the CDR3 is TGTGCCAGCAGTCCCCCCAGGGGGCGGGAGACCCAGTACTTC. This gives the protein CASSPPRGRETQYF.

The CDR3 region is CASSFLGEMNTEAFF. The CDR3 bases are TGCGCCAGCAGCTTTCTAGGGGAAATGAACACTGAAGCTTTCTTT. The J gene is TRBJ1-1, the V gene TRBV5-1, with a possible D match to TRBD1 (5 bases). CDR3 length equals 15 residues. Germline V gene data show CDR1 as SGHRS and CDR2 as YFSETQ. V lost 2 bases and J lost 0, with 11 bases in between.

This clone showed up just a few times. V usage is TRBV7-2 and J usage is TRBJ2-5; 7 bases line up with TRBD2. The V gene end was trimmed by 2 bases and the J gene end by 3 bases; junction bases not matched to a gene: 9. The CDR3 loop spans 16 amino acids. Germline CDR1 and CDR2: SGHTA and FQGNSA. The CDR3 region has the DNA TGTGCCAGCAGCTTAACTTTGGGGCGGGGGAAAGAGACCCAGTACTTC. This gives the protein CASSLTLGRGKETQYF. The variable domain in full, with the rest retrieved from reference TRBV7-2 and TRBJ2-5, is GAGVSQSPSNKVTEKGKDVELRCDPISGHTALYWYRQSLGQGLEFLIYFQGNSAPDKSGLPSDRFSAERTGGSVSTLTIQRTQQEDSAVYLCASSLTLGRGKETQYFGPGTRLLVL.

The chain is built from TRBV11-3 and TRBJ2-1; 8 bases are a match to TRBD1. There are 15 residues in the CDR3. Germline assignment: CDR1 SGHNT and CDR2 YENEEA. Losses at the gene ends were 4 bases for V and 12 bases for J; bases not matched to a gene: 14. Written as DNA, the CDR3 is TGTGCCAGCAGCTCACCCGCGACAGGGGCAAATAGGCAGTTCTTC. This sequence encodes CASSSPATGANRQFF.

The chain links TRBV2 to TRBJ2-1; perhaps TRBD2 as D (6 bases). The CDR3 loop spans 16 amino acids. CDR1 and CDR2 from the germline V gene are SNHLY and FYNNEI. V was clipped by 3 bases and J by 9 bases, with 21 bases between them. This chain's CDR3 is CASSEGGGVRNSEQFF. CDR3 DNA sequence: TGTGCCAGCAGTGAGGGTGGCGGGGTAAGAAATAGTGAGCAGTTCTTC.

V gene TRBV3-1 (or the pseudogene TRBV3-2) combines with J gene TRBJ2-3; 10 nucleotides line up with TRBD2. The CDR3 covers 19 residues. CDR1 and CDR2 from the germline V gene are LGHDT and YNNKEL (reference sequence). Trimming cost V 0 bases and J 2 bases; bases outside gene matches: 11. CDR3 nucleotide sequence: TGTGCCAGCAGCCAAGATGGTCCTAGCGGGGGACATTTCACAGATACGCAGTATTTT. It translates to CASSQDGPSGGHFTDTQYF.

The chain combines TRBV4-1 with TRBJ2-1; 10 bases are a match to TRBD2. The germline gives CDR1 MGHRA, CDR2 YSYEKL. The CDR3 consists of 18 residues. With V trimmed by 0 bases and J by 4 bases, 9 bases remained unmatched. CDR3 sequence (DNA): TGCGCCAGCAGCCAAGATCTTAGCGGGGGGCCTCAATACAATGAGCAGTTCTTC. Translation gives CASSQDLSGGPQYNEQFF.

The chain links TRBV12-3 or TRBV12-4 to TRBJ1-2, with 7 positions matching TRBD1. V was pared by 6 bases and J by 8 bases, with 9 bases of the junction left unmatched. The CDR3 is 13 amino acids. The DNA for the CDR3 is TGTGCCAGCAGCCTGGGACAGCCAACGGGCTACACCTTC. Translating it yields CASSLGQPTGYTF.

This chain joins TRBV4-2 and TRBJ1-6; 10 bases match TRBD1. Trimming cost V 4 bases and J 5 bases; bases outside gene matches: 5. Germline values: CDR1 LGHNA, CDR2 YNFKEQ. There are 16 residues in the CDR3. The CDR3 sequence is CASSRGQGRNNSPLHF. CDR3 sequence (DNA): TGTGCCAGCAGCCGGGGACAGGGGAGGAATAATTCACCCCTCCACTTT.

V and J are TRBV3-1 (or the pseudogene TRBV3-2) and TRBJ2-7; TRBD2 aligns across 14 bases. Germline assignment: CDR1 LGHDT and CDR2 YNNKEL (reference sequence). V trimming: 1 base; J trimming: 2 bases; junction bases outside the gene matches: 7. CDR3 length: 18 residues. The CDR3 loop reads CASSQGVGLAGDTYEQYF. CDR3 sequence (DNA): TGTGCCAGCAGCCAAGGGGTGGGACTAGCGGGGGATACCTACGAGCAGTACTTC.

CDR3 nucleotide sequence: TGTGCCAGCAGTTCCCCAGGGGTTCAGGAAAAACTGTTTTTT. Its protein product is CASSSPGVQEKLFF. This sequence joins TRBV6-6 and TRBJ1-4; possible D gene TRBD1, 6 bases. Trimming shortened V by 4 bases and J by 8 bases, and 14 bases separated the two germline ends. The CDR3 runs 14 residues. Germline loops: CDR1 MNHNY, CDR2 SVGAGI (reference sequence).

This chain connects TRBV6-1 to TRBJ1-4, with 8 bases identical to TRBD1. The germline gives CDR1 MNHNS, CDR2 SASEGT. Losses at the gene ends were 2 bases for V and 4 bases for J; bases not matched to a gene: 6. The CDR3 has 16 residues. The CDR3 loop is CASSERTGRSNEKLFF. CDR3 in DNA: TGTGCCAGCAGTGAACGGACAGGGAGAAGTAATGAAAAACTGTTTTTT.

This clone turned up a few times. One end of the junction fails to match germline, which may point to a read error. The V and J genes are TRBV19 and TRBJ2-2; possible D gene TRBD1, 6 bases. Germline lookup yields CDR1 LNHDA and CDR2 SQIVND (reference sequence). There are 13 residues in the CDR3. The CDR3 DNA reads as TGTGCCAGTAGGACCCGGGACACTGGGGAGCTGTTTTTT. Encoded protein: CASRTRDTGELFF.

The V and J genes are TRBV6-5 and TRBJ2-3; 8 bases agree with TRBD2. The germline V gene has CDR1 MNHEY and CDR2 SVGAGI. Trimming took 2 bases from V and 2 from J; bases not matched to a gene: 3. CDR3 size: 15 residues. In DNA, the CDR3 is TGTGCCAGCAGTTACGTCGGGGGGGCCACAGATACGCAGTATTTT. Amino acids: CASSYVGGATDTQYF.

The rearrangement uses TRBV3-1 (or the pseudogene TRBV3-2) and TRBJ2-3, with 12 bases matching TRBD2. Losses at the gene ends were 0 bases for V and 6 bases for J; bases not matched to a gene: 7. CDR1 and CDR2 (germline): LGHDT, YNNKEL (reference sequence). This CDR3 contains 17 residues. CDR3: CASSQDLASGGGDTQYF. The CDR3 DNA reads TGTGCCAGCAGCCAAGATCTGGCTAGCGGGGGGGGCGATACGCAGTATTTT.

The V and J genes are TRBV7-8 and TRBJ2-7, with 8 bases lining up with TRBD1. Germline assignment: CDR1 SGHVS and CDR2 FQNEAQ. Losses at the gene ends were 5 bases for V and 2 bases for J; bases not matched to a gene: 8. This CDR3 contains 15 residues. CDR3 loop: CASSPPDRGPYEQYF. Here the CDR3 DNA reads TGTGCCAGCAGCCCCCCCGACAGGGGTCCCTACGAGCAGTACTTC.

The J gene is TRBJ2-3, the V gene TRBV7-9; 10 bases match TRBD1. Looked up from germline, CDR1 is SEHNR and CDR2 is FQNEAQ (reference sequence). The V and J ends lost 4 bases and 6 bases, in that order; junction bases with no gene match: 7. This CDR3 contains 15 residues. CDR3: CASSSRQGAADTQYF. In nucleotides, the CDR3 is TGTGCCAGCAGCTCCAGACAGGGGGCTGCGGATACGCAGTATTTT. The full variable domain, with the rest looked up from reference TRBV7-9 and TRBJ2-3, is DTGVSQNPRHKITKRGQNVTFRCDPISEHNRLYWYRQTLGQGPEFLTYFQNEAQLEKSRLLSDRFSAERPKGSFSTLEIQRTEQGDSAMYLCASSSRQGAADTQYFGPGTRLTVL.

In this sample, this clone turned up once. The rearrangement uses TRBV10-1 and TRBJ2-3, with D perhaps matching TRBD2 (5 bases). This CDR3 spans 14 amino acids. Germline V lookup: CDR1 WNHNN, CDR2 SYGVQD (reference sequence). V lost 3 bases to trimming and J lost 3 bases, with 10 bases between them. The CDR3 here is CASSEGSGTDTQYF. The CDR3 region has the DNA TGCGCCAGCAGTGAAGGGAGTGGGACAGATACGCAGTATTTT.